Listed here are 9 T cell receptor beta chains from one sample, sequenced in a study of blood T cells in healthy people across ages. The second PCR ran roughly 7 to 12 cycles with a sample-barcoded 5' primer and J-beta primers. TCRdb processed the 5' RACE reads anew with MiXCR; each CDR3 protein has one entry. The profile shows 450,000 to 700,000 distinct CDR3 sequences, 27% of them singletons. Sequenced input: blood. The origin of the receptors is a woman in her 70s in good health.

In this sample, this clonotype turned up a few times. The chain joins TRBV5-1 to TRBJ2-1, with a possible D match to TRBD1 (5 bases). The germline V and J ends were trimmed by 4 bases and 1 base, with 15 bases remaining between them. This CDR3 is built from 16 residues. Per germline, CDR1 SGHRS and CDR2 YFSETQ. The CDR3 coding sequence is TGCGCCAGCAGCCCAGGGATGGTAGGGTCCTACAATGAGCAGTTCTTC. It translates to CASSPGMVGSYNEQFF.

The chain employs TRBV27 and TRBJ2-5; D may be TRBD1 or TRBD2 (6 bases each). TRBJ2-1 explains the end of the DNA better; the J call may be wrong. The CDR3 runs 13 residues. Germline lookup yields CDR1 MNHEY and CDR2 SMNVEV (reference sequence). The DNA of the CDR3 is TGTGCCAGCAGGGGGGGCATCAGCAATGAGCAGTTCTTC. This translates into CASRGGISNEQFF.

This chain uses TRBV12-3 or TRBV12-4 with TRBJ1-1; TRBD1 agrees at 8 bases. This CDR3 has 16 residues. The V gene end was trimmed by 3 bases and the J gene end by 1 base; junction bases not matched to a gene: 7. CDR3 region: CASSFGGQGRNTEAFF. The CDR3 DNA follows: TGTGCCAGCAGTTTTGGAGGACAGGGCAGGAACACTGAAGCTTTCTTT.

The CDR3 coding sequence is TGTGCCAGCAGCTTCCCTTCGGGACAGGGGGTCCACTCCTACAATGAGCAGTTCTTC. Its translation: CASSFPSGQGVHSYNEQFF. The chain is built from TRBV12-3 or TRBV12-4 and TRBJ2-1, with TRBD1 identical over 11 bases. CDR3 length: 19 amino acids. The J segment lost 0 bases and the V segment lost 6 bases, leaving 13 bases of the junction unmatched.

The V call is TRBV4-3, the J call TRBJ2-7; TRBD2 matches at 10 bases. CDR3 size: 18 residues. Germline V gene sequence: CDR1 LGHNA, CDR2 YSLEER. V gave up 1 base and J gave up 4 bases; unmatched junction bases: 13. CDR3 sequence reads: CASSQAVPGTSAEYEQYF. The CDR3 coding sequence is TGCGCCAGCAGCCAAGCGGTACCGGGGACTAGCGCAGAATACGAGCAGTACTTC.

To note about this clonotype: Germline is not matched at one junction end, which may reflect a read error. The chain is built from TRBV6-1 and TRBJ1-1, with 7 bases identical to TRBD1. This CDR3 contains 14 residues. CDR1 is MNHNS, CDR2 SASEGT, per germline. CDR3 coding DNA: TGTGCCGTCCTTAGGACAGGCCTAAACATTGAAGCTTTCTTT. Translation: CAVLRTGLNIEAFF.

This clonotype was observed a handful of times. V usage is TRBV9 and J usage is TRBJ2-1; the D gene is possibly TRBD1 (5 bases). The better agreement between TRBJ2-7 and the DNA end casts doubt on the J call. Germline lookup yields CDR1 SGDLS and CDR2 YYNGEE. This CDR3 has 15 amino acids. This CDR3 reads CASSVQETATYEQYF. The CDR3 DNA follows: TGTGCCAGCAGCGTACAAGAGACAGCAACCTACGAGCAGTACTTC.

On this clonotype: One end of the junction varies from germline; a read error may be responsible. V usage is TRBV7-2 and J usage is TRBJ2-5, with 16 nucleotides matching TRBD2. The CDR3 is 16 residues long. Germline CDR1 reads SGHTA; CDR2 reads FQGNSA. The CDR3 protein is CASSLVPGLAGGLADF. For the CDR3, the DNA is TGTGCCAGCAGCTTAGTCCCGGGACTAGCGGGGGGGCTAGCGGACTTC.

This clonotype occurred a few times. The CDR3 is CASSSPPGYLTDTQYF. CDR3 DNA: TGCGCCAGCAGCTCGCCACCGGGGTACCTCACAGATACGCAGTATTTT. V usage is TRBV5-1 and J usage is TRBJ2-3; possible D gene TRBD2, 5 bases. From germline, CDR1 is SGHRS and CDR2 YFSETQ. There are 16 residues in the CDR3. Trimming shortened V by 3 bases and J by 2 bases, and 16 bases separated the two germline ends. The whole variable domain, remainder taken from reference TRBV5-1 and TRBJ2-3, is KAGVTQTPRYLIKTRGQQVTLSCSPISGHRSVSWYQQTPGQGLQFLFEYFSETQRNKGNFPGRFSGRQFSNSRSEMNVSTLELGDSALYLCASSSPPGYLTDTQYFGPGTRLTVL.